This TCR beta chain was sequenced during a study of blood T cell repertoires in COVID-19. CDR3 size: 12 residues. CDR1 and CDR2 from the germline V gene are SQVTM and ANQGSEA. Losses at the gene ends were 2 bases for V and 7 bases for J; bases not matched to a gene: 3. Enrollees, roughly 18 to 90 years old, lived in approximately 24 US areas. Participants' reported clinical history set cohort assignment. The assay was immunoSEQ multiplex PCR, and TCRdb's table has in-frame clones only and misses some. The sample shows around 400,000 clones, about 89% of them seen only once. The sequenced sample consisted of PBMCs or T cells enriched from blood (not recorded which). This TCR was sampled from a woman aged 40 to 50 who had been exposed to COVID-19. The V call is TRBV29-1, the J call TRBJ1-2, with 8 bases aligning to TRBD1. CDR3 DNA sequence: TGCAGCGTTGAAACAGGGGGAGGTGGCTACACCTTC. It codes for CSVETGGGGYTF.